The sequence of this T cell receptor (beta chain) was determined in a study of cytomegalovirus exposure and HLA in healthy donors. V was cut by 8 bases and J by 0 bases, with 17 bases left in between. Germline V gene data show CDR1 as LNHDA and CDR2 as SQIVND (reference sequence). The CDR3 consists of 16 residues. PCR primers comprised 60 Vbeta and 13 Jbeta primers. Libraries were prepared by immunoSEQ multiplex PCR; TCRdb keeps only in-frame clonotypes and omits some of them. Counted here are 90,000 to 100,000 clones, just under 70% occurring once; the ten biggest clones make up approximately 2.9%. Sequencing used PBMCs. The clonotype was recovered from a man over 45 in good health and CMV-seronegative. This sequence joins TRBV19 and TRBJ1-5; maybe TRBD1 (6 bases). This chain's CDR3 is CASVGGGGHSNQPQHF. CDR3 DNA: TGTGCCAGTGTGGGGGGCGGGGGCCATAGCAATCAGCCCCAGCATTTT.